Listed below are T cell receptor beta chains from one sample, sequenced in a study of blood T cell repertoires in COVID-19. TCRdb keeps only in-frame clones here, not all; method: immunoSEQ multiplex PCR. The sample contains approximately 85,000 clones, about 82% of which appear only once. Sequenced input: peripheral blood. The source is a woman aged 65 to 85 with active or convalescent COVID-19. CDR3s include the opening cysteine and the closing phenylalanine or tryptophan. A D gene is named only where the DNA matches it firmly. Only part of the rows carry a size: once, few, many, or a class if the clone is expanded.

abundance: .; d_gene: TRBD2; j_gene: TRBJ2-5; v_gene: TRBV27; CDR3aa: CASSSGTIGQETQYF; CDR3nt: TGTGCCAGCAGTTCCGGGACTATCGGACAAGAGACCCAGTACTTC
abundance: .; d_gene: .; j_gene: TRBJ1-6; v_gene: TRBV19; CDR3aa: CASPRSSYNSPLHF; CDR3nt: TGTGCCAGTCCAAGGAGCTCCTATAATTCACCCCTCCACTTT
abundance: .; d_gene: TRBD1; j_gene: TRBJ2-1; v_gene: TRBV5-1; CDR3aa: CASSRGGTGTYNEQFF; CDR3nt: TGCGCCAGCAGCCGAGGTGGGACAGGGACCTACAATGAGCAGTTCTTC
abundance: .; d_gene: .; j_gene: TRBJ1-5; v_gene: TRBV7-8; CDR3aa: CASSLKGDRQPQHF; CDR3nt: TGTGCCAGCAGCTTAAAGGGGGATAGGCAGCCCCAGCATTTT
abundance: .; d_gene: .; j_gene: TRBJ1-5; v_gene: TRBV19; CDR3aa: CASSISGQGNQPQHF; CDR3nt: TGTGCCAGTAGTATTTCGGGGCAGGGGAATCAGCCCCAGCATTTT
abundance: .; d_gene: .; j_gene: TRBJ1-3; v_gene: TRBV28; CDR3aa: CASSPSTAGVRNTIYF; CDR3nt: TGTGCCAGCAGTCCCTCGACAGCGGGGGTTCGAAACACCATATATTTT
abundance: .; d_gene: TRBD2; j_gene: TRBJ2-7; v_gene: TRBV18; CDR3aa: CASSTSGGKNYEQYF; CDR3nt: TGTGCCAGCTCGACTAGCGGGGGGAAGAACTACGAGCAGTACTTC
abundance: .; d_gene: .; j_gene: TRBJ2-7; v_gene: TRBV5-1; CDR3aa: CASSLASGSYEQYF; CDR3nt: TGCGCCAGCAGCTTGGCCTCGGGAAGCTACGAGCAGTACTTC
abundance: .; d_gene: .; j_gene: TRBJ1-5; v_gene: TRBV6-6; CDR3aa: CASSYSDSLNQPQHF; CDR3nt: TGTGCCAGCAGTTACTCCGACAGCCTCAATCAGCCCCAGCATTTT
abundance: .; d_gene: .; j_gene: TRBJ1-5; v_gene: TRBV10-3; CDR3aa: CATRSDSNQPQHF; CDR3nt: TGTGCCACCCGGAGCGATAGCAATCAGCCCCAGCATTTT
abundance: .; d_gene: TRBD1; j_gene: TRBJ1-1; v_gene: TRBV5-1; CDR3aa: CASRTGGPWENTEAFF; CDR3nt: TGCGCCAGCAGGACAGGGGGCCCTTGGGAGAACACTGAAGCTTTCTTT
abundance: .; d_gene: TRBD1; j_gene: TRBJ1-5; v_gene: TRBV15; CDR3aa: CATSRGDRNQPQHF; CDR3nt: TGTGCCACCAGCAGAGGGGACAGGAATCAGCCCCAGCATTTT
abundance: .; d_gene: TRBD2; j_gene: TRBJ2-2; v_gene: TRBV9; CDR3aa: CASSVIAGGKSGELFF; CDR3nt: TGTGCCAGCAGCGTTATAGCGGGGGGGAAGTCCGGGGAGCTGTTTTTT
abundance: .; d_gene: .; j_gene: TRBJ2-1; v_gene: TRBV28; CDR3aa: CASSGTGQGFSGKSYNEQFF; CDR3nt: TGTGCCAGCAGTGGGACGGGACAGGGATTTAGCGGGAAATCCTACAATGAGCAGTTCTTC
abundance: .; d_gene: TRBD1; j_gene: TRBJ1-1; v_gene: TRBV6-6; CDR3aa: CASSRSGGLNTEAFF; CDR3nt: TGTGCCAGCAGCCGGTCAGGGGGGTTGAACACTGAAGCTTTCTTT
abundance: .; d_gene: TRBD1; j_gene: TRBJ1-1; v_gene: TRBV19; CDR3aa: CASSMGQGGSEAFF; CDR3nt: TGTGCCAGTAGTATGGGACAGGGAGGCTCTGAAGCTTTCTTT
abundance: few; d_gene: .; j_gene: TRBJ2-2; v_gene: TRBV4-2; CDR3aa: CASGLFQNTGELFF; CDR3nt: TGTGCCAGCGGACTATTCCAGAACACCGGGGAGCTGTTTTTT
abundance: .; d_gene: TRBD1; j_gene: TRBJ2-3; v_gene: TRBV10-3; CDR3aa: CAITDGDRGSYTQYF; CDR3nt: TGTGCCATCACCGACGGGGACAGGGGTTCCTATACGCAGTATTTT
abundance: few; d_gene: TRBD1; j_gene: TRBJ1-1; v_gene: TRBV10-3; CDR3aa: CAISRGQNTEAFF; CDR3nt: TGTGCCATCAGCAGGGGGCAAAACACTGAAGCTTTCTTT
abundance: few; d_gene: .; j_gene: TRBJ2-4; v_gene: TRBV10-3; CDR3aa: CAISESVGGKNIQYF; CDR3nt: TGTGCCATCAGTGAGAGTGTGGGGGGCAAAAACATTCAGTACTTC
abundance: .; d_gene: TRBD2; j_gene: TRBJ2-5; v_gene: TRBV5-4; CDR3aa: CASSRAGTISQETQYF; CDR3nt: TGTGCCAGCAGCAGGGCCGGGACTATTTCCCAAGAGACCCAGTACTTC